This TCR beta chain was retrieved from a study of T cell responses to AZD1222 COVID-19 vaccine. The study's findings and limits: Across spike, vaccine-associated CD4 TCRs were found, dominant at 160-218 and 743-854.

Generated by immunoSEQ multiplex PCR, the TCRdb table keeps only in-frame clones and is missing some. This table holds more than 85,000 clones, roughly 89% found once. The CDR3 consists of 15 residues. Germline CDR1 reads SGHTA; CDR2 reads FQGNSA. V dropped 1 base and J dropped 7 bases, with 13 bases sitting between them. Regarding this clone: Its antigen is not known.

The rearrangement links TRBV7-2 to TRBJ1-4; tentative D call: TRBD1 (6 bases). Sequenced here: peripheral blood, sampled 28 days after the second AZD1222 dose. The clonotype was recovered from an adult who received the AZD1222 COVID-19 vaccine. CDR3 sequence reads: CASSLEGTRGEKLFF. The DNA for the CDR3 is TGTGCCAGCAGCTTAGAAGGGACACGGGGTGAAAAACTGTTTTTT.